These 10 T cell receptor beta chains originate from one sample sequenced in a study of type 1 regulatory T cells. Findings and limits, study-wide: Compared with non-Tr1 cells, Tr1 cells showed a narrower TCR repertoire.

MiXCR, run by TCRdb on the reads, gives a single entry per CDR3 protein. The table includes about 71,000 distinct CDR3 sequences, 20% to 25% detected once. Their recognized antigens are unknown. The source material was cultured type 1 regulatory T (Tr1) cells, either the whole culture or a sorted fraction (not recorded which). These receptors came from a human donor in good health.

The chain carries TRBV6-5 and TRBJ2-5, with D perhaps TRBD1 (5 bases). The CDR3 contains 14 residues. Trimming shortened V by 5 bases and J by 3 bases, and 13 bases separated the two germline ends. Germline values: CDR1 MNHEY, CDR2 SVGAGI. The CDR3: CASSPQQGKETQYF. The DNA of the CDR3 is TGTGCCAGCAGTCCGCAGCAGGGAAAAGAGACCCAGTACTTC.

The chain links TRBV12-3 or TRBV12-4 to TRBJ2-3; D may be TRBD2 (6 bases). V gave up 7 bases and J gave up 4 bases, with 15 bases separating them. This CDR3 is 14 amino acids long. Here the CDR3 DNA reads TGTGCCAGCACCCTCCGGGGAGGAGCAGATACGCAGTATTTT. It specifies CASTLRGGADTQYF.

This clonotype was counted ten times or more. The chain joins TRBV5-1 to TRBJ2-1; the match to TRBD2 covers 8 bases. The germline gives CDR1 SGHRS, CDR2 YFSETQ. V gave up 6 bases and J gave up 7 bases; unmatched junction bases: 9. The CDR3 contains 14 residues. The CDR3 sequence: CASTQTGGGNEQFF. CDR3 DNA sequence: TGCGCCAGCACCCAGACGGGCGGGGGGAATGAGCAGTTCTTC.

This clonotype showed up many times. CDR3 DNA: TGTGCCAGCAGTTATAGACAGAACTATGGCTACACCTTC. Its translation: CASSYRQNYGYTF. The genes are TRBV6-5 and TRBJ1-2; possible D gene TRBD1, 5 bases. Trimming removed 3 bases from V and 2 bases from J, with 7 bases in between. The germline CDR1 and CDR2 sequences are MNHEY and SVGAGI. CDR3 length: 13 residues.

This clonotype was counted once. The chain combines TRBV12-3 or TRBV12-4 with TRBJ1-1, with unresolved D. The CDR3 runs 12 residues. Deletions cut 3 bases from V and 4 bases from J, with 6 bases between. For the CDR3, the DNA is TGTGCCAGCAGTTTTGTGGTCACTGAAGCTTTCTTT. Amino acids: CASSFVVTEAFF.

At least ten counts were recorded for this clonotype. This chain joins TRBV29-1 and TRBJ2-5, with D possibly called TRBD1 or TRBD2 (5 bases each). CDR3 size: 10 residues. From germline, CDR1 is SQVTM and CDR2 ANQGSEA. V dropped 3 bases and J dropped 14 bases, with 13 bases sitting between them. CDR3 sequence reads: CSVDRDGGYF. The CDR3 bases are TGCAGCGTTGACCGGGACGGAGGCTACTTC.

The gene calls are TRBV5-1 and TRBJ2-5; 9 bases are a match to TRBD1. V shed 2 bases and J 4 bases; nucleotides not matched to a gene: 9. The CDR3 totals 16 residues. The germline V gene has CDR1 SGHRS and CDR2 YFSETQ. The CDR3 loop reads CASSFGDRGETETQYF. The CDR3 nucleotides are TGCGCCAGCAGCTTCGGAGACAGGGGGGAGACAGAGACCCAGTACTTC.

The rearrangement links TRBV6-5 to TRBJ1-3, with unresolved D. This CDR3 is 15 amino acids long. Germline loops: CDR1 MNHEY, CDR2 SVGAGI. The germline V and J ends were trimmed by 2 bases and 4 bases, with 12 bases remaining between them. The CDR3: CASSYGQATGNTIYF. The CDR3 DNA reads as TGTGCCAGCAGTTACGGGCAGGCGACAGGAAACACCATATATTTT.

The chain joins TRBV3-1 to TRBJ2-5; 10 nucleotides line up with TRBD1. This CDR3 has 16 amino acids. V dropped 4 bases and J dropped 2; count of bases not matched to a gene: 7. Germline V gene data show CDR1 as LGHDT and CDR2 as YNNKEL (reference sequence). DNA for the CDR3: TGTGCCAGCAGCCCCTTGACAGGGGGCGGACAAGAGACCCAGTACTTC. This sequence encodes CASSPLTGGGQETQYF.

This clonotype was seen only a few times. The rearrangement joins TRBV29-1 to TRBJ2-1; D possibly corresponds to TRBD2 (6 bases). Trimming pared 6 bases from V and 4 bases from J, leaving 13 bases between. Germline CDR1 reads SQVTM; CDR2 reads ANQGSEA. CDR3 length: 13 amino acids. As DNA, the CDR3 is TGCAGCGTGAGGGACGGGAGATACAATGAGCAGTTCTTC. Its translation is CSVRDGRYNEQFF.